The TCR beta chain under discussion was sequenced for a study of control samples from healthy donors and cancer patients. The table came from immunoSEQ multiplex PCR; TCRdb's copy has only in-frame clones and leaves some out. The top ten hold 3.5% to 4% of the sample, which has under 70,000 clones, around 90% seen once. The sequenced sample was blood. The receptor comes from a man aged 45-60 years in good health.

In nucleotides, the CDR3 is TGTGCCAGCAGTCGCCTATCCGGGGGTCCGCCTAACTATGGCTACACCTTC. The encoded protein is CASSRLSGGPPNYGYTF. The rearrangement uses TRBV11-2 and TRBJ1-2, with a weak D call TRBD1 (5 bases). Germline CDR1 SGHAT, CDR2 FQNNGV. The CDR3 loop spans 17 amino acids. With 6 bases removed from V and 0 bases from J, the gap between germline ends came to 20 bases.